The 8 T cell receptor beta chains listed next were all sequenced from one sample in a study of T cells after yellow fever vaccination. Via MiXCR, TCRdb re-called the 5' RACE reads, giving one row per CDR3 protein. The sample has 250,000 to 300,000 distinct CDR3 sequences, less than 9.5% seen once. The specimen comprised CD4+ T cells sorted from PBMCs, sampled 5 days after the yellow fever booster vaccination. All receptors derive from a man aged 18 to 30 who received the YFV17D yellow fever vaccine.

The CDR3 spells CASSFGQGADTDTQYF. The CDR3 DNA is TGTGCCAGCAGCTTCGGGCAGGGGGCGGATACAGATACGCAGTATTTT. V and J are TRBV7-2 and TRBJ2-3, with TRBD1 matching over 8 bases. Losses at the gene ends were 3 bases for V and 3 bases for J; bases not matched to a gene: 8. CDR3 size: 16 residues. The germline gives CDR1 SGHTA, CDR2 FQGNSA.

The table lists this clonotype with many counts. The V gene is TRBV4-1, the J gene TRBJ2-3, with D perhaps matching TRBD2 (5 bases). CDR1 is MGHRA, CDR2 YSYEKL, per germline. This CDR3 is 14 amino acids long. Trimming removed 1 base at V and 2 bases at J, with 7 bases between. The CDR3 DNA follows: TGCGCCAGCAGCCAAGGGACTGCCACAGATACGCAGTATTTT. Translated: CASSQGTATDTQYF.

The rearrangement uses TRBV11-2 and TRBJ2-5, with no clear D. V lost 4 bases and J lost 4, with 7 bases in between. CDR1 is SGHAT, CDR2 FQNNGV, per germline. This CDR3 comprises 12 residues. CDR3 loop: CASSSSRETQYF. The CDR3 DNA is TGTGCCAGCAGCTCGAGTCGAGAGACCCAGTACTTC.

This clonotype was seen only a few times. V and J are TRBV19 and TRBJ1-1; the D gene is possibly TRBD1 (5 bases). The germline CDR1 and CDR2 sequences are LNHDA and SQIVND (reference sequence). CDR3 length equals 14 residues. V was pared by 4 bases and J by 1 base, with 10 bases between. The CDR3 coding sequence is TGTGCCAGTAGTACAACGGGGGGGAACACTGAAGCTTTCTTT. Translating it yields CASSTTGGNTEAFF.

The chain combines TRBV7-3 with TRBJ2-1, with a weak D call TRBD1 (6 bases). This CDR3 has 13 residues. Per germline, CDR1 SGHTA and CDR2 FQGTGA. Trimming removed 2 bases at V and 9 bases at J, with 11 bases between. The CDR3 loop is CASSLFQDSEQFF. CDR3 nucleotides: TGTGCCAGCAGCTTATTCCAGGACAGTGAGCAGTTCTTC. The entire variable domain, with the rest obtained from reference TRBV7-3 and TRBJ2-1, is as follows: GAGVSQTPSNKVTEKGKYVELRCDPISGHTALYWYRQSLGQGPEFLIYFQGTGAADDSGLPNDRFFAVRPEGSVSTLKIQRTERGDSAVYLCASSLFQDSEQFFGPGTRLTVL.

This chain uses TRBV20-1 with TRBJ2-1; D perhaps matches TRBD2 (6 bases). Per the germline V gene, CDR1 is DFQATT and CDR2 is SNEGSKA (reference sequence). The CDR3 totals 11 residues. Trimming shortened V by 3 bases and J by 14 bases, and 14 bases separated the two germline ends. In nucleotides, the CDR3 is TGCAGTGCTAGGGGCGGGCGGGACGAGTTCTTC. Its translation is CSARGGRDEFF.

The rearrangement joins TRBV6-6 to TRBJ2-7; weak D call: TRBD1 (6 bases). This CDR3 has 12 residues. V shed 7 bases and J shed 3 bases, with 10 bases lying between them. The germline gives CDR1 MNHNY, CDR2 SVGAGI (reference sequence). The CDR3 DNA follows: TGTGCCAGCAACAGGGCAATCTACGAGCAGTACGTC. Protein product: CASNRAIYEQYV.

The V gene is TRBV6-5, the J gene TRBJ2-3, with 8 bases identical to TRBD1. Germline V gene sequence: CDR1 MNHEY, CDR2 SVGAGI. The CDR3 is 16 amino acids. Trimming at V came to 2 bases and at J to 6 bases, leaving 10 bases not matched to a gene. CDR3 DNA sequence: TGTGCCAGCAGTTACCTTGAGACAGGGGTTCGGGATACGCAGTATTTT. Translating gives CASSYLETGVRDTQYF.